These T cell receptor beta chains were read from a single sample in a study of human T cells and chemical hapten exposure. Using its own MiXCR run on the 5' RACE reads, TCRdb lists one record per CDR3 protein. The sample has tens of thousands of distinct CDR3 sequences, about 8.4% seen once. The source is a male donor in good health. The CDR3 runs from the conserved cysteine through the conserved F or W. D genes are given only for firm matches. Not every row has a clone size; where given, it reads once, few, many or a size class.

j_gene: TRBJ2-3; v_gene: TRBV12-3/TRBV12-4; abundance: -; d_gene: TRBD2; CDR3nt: TGTGCCAGCACCCCAAACAGCGGGGGGACAGATACGCAGTATTTT; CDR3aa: CASTPNSGGTDTQYF
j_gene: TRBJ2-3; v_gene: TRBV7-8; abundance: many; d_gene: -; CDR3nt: TGTGCCAGCAGCGAGAAATGGGCGGTTACAGATACGCAGTATTTT; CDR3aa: CASSEKWAVTDTQYF
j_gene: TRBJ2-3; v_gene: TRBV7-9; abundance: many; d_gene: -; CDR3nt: TGTGCCAGCAGCTCCGCTAGTTTGGGCACAGATACGCAGTATTTT; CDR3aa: CASSSASLGTDTQYF
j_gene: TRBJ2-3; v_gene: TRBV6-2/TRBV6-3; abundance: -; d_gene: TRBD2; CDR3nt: TGTGCCAGCAGTTCCGGGACTAGCGGGGGGGCAGATACGCAGTATTTT; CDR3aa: CASSSGTSGGADTQYF
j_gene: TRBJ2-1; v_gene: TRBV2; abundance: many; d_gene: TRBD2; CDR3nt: TGTGCCAGACCCCCCGGACTAGTAAATGAGCAGTTCTTC; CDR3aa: CARPPGLVNEQFF
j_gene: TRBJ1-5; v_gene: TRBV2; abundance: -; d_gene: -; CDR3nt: TGTGCCAGCAGTGAAGAGGCAGGGGAGGGCAATCAGCCCCAGCATTTT; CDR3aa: CASSEEAGEGNQPQHF
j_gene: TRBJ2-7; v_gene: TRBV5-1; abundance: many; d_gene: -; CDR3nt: TGCGCCAGCAGCTTGGCGGGGGCCGCGGACTACGAGCAGTACTTC; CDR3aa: CASSLAGAADYEQYF
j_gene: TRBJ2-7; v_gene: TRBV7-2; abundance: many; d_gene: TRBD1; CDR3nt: TGTGCCAGCACCCTATCGTCAGGGGGCCCCGGGGAGCAGTACTTC; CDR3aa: CASTLSSGGPGEQYF
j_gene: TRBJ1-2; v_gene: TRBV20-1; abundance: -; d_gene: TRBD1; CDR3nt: TGCAGTGCTAGCCGGGACAGGGGGATTGGCTACACCTTC; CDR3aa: CSASRDRGIGYTF
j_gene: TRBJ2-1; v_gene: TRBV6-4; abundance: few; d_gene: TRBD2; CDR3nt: TGTGCCAGCAGTGACACGCTAGCGGGGGGGAATGAGCAGTTCTTC; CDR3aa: CASSDTLAGGNEQFF
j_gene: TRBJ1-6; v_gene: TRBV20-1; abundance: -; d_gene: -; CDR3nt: TGCAGTGCTAGGAGATCACACCAGCGGACTGTGGATTCACCCCTCCACTTT; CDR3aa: CSARRSHQRTVDSPLHF
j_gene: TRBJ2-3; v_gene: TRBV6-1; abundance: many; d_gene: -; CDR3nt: TGTGCCAGCAGTGAAGATCGAGGGGCAACAGATACGCAGTATTTT; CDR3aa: CASSEDRGATDTQYF
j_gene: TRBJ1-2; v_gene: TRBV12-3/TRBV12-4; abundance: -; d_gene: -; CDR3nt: TGTGCCAGCAGTTTAGGTAGACGGAGCTACTATGGCTACACCTTC; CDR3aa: CASSLGRRSYYGYTF
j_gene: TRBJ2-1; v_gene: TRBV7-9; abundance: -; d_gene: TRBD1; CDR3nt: TGTGCCAGCAGCCGATCCGACAGGGGGTTATACAATGAGCAGTTCTTC; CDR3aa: CASSRSDRGLYNEQFF
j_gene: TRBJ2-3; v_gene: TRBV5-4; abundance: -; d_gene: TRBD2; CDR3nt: TGTGCCAGCAGCTTGGCTCTAGCGGGAGACACGCAGTATTTT; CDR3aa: CASSLALAGDTQYF
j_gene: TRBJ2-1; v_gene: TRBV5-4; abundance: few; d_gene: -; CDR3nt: TGTGCCAGCAGCCCCGAGGCTGTAGGGGAGCAGTTCTTC; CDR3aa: CASSPEAVGEQFF
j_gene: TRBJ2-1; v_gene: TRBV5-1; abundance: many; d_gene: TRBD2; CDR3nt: TGCGCCAGCAGCCCGGGGACTAGCGGGAATGAGCAGTTCTTC; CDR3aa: CASSPGTSGNEQFF